What follows is one T cell receptor beta chain and its context. The antigen remains unidentified. Sequencing used immunoSEQ multiplex PCR; TCRdb keeps in-frame clones, though not all of them. Of 140,000 to 150,000 clones listed, 87% are singletons. V lost 2 bases, J lost 4 bases, and 13 bases lay in between. Germline values: CDR1 SGHRS, CDR2 YFSETQ. The CDR3 is made up of 14 amino acids. The entry originates in a study of cytomegalovirus exposure and HLA in healthy donors. Findings and caveats of the study: The CMV antigen specificity of three CMV-associated chains was confirmed through in vitro analysis.

The chain employs TRBV5-1 and TRBJ2-7, with D tentatively TRBD1 (5 bases). This receptor was identified in a man aged 18 to 35 in good health and CMV-seropositive. Sequences were obtained from PBMCs. The chain's CDR3 is CASSFSQGAYEQYF. In nucleotides, the CDR3 is TGCGCCAGCAGCTTTAGTCAGGGTGCATACGAGCAGTACTTC.